This TCR beta chain was sequenced for a study of T cells in narcolepsy. Turning to this clone: No antigen is known for it.

Trimming cost V 2 bases and J 9 bases; bases outside gene matches: 11. The CDR3 length is 15 residues. Looked up from germline, CDR1 is SGDLS and CDR2 is YYNGEE. General study points: HCRT-specific and TRIB2-specific autoreactive clonotypes appeared among same-patient CSF and blood CD4+ clonotypes. Reportedly, autoreactive clonotypes were serially detected in patients' blood but not controls'.

The table came from immunoSEQ multiplex PCR; TCRdb's copy has only in-frame clones and leaves some out. Here the sample spans 30,000 or so clones, 79% being singletons. The sequence came from a human donor in good health. The chain has TRBV9 and TRBJ2-7; 10 nucleotides align to TRBD2. The sequenced sample was memory (CD45RA-) CD4+ T cells from blood. In DNA form, the CDR3 reads TGTGCCAGCAGCGTCACTACTAGCGGGACGGGGAGGCAGTACTTC. Translation gives CASSVTTSGTGRQYF.